The present TCR beta chain was sequenced within a study of T-cell reconstitution after alpha-beta-depleted transplantation in children. There are a few counts of this clonotype. Trimming removed 3 bases from V and 4 bases from J, with 13 bases in between. There are 15 residues in the CDR3. The germline V gene has CDR1 ENHRY and CDR2 SYGVKD. Unique molecular identifiers were used to barcode this TCRbeta library. TCRdb independently ran MiXCR on the PCR reads; one entry per CDR3 protein. The sample lists 200,000 or so distinct CDR3 sequences, roughly 6.5% occurring once. The input for sequencing was PBMCs, taken before TCRalphabeta/CD19-depleted stem cell transplant. V usage is TRBV10-3 and J usage is TRBJ2-1; weak D call: TRBD1 (6 bases). This TCR came from a girl younger than two with combined immunodeficiency, due to receive a stem cell transplant. The CDR3 here is CAISDVNRGYNEQFF. The CDR3 region has the DNA TGTGCCATCAGTGACGTTAATAGGGGGTACAATGAGCAGTTCTTC.